This TCR beta chain was captured in a study of identical twins. Germline-derived CDR1 and CDR2 are WNHNN and SYGVQD (reference sequence). Germline trimming cut 4 bases from V and 2 bases from J; bases unmatched to any gene: 9. The CDR3 runs to 17 residues. This clonotype was seen a few times. TCRdb called the 5' RACE reads again in MiXCR, with one record for every CDR3 protein. The data contain roughly 700,000 distinct CDR3 sequences, 8.6% of them singletons. The data were also submitted as part of a second study, on yellow fever vaccine responses in identical twins.

The V call is TRBV10-1, the J call TRBJ2-7; 12 bases agree with TRBD2. Sequenced: PBMCs. This TCR was sampled from a woman aged 18-30 years in good health. CDR3 protein: CASSGLAGETPPYEQYF. In DNA form, the CDR3 reads TGCGCCAGCAGTGGACTAGCGGGAGAAACTCCCCCCTACGAGCAGTACTTC.